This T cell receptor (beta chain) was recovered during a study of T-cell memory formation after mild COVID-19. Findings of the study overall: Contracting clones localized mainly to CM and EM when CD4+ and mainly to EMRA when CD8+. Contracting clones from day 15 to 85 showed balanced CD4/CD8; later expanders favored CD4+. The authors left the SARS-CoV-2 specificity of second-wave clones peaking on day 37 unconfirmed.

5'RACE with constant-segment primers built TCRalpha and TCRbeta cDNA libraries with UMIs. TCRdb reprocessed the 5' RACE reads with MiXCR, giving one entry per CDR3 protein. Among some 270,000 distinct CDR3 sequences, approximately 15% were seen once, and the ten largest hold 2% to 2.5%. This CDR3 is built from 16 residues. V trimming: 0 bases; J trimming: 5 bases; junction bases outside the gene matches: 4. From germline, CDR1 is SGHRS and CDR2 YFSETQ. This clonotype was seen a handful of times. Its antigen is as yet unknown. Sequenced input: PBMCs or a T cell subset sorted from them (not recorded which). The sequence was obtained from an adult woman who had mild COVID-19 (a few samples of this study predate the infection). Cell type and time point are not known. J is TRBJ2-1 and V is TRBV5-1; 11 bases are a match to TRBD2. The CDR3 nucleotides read TGCGCCAGCAGCTTGGGAGGGACTAGCGGACACAATGAGCAGTTCTTC. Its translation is CASSLGGTSGHNEQFF.